This T cell receptor beta chain is drawn from a study of blood T cells in healthy people across ages (dated by TCRdb to the mid-2010s). About the study as a whole: In model experiments, roughly one uniquely barcoded TCR beta cDNA molecule per two T cells was captured by template switching. To track age-related changes in TCR beta repertoire diversity, the study relied on deep sequencing normalized with unique cDNA molecular identifiers. The donors were split into four age groups: young (average around 15 years), middle-aged (about 40), aged (roughly 68) and long-lived (more than 80). To avoid experimental bias, donors of different ages were distributed randomly across sequencing lanes. Two additional independent replicas of 1 million unique cDNA reads from the same blood draw were analyzed for two donors (one aged 18 to 30 and one aged 80 or older). General study outcomes and caveats: There was a strong correlation between observed TCR beta diversity and the percentage of naive T cells measured by flow cytometry. Observed TCR beta diversity per million T cells fell roughly linearly with age, and a significant reduction was already apparent by age around 40. Because donor CMV infection status was unknown, age-related changes in expanded clonotypes were potentially confounded. Compared with the aged group, the long-lived group had more naive CD4+ T cells, fewer expanded clones and increased TCR diversity, suggesting age selection. Estimates of total diversity from one million sequenced T cells were regarded as lower bounds and underestimates. Since profiling was done on bulk unsorted PBMCs, naive and antigen-experienced compartments could not be conclusively compared.

The donors were roughly 40 Caucasian individuals from Russia, aged roughly 6 to 100 years, who were systemically healthy. About 9.1 milliliters of peripheral blood were collected from each donor into EDTA-treated Vacutainer tubes. Ficoll-Paque density-gradient centrifugation was used to isolate PBMCs, with at least 7 million per sample. Total RNA was extracted from PBMCs with Trizol reagent, with at least 5 micrograms obtained per sample. For every donor, flow cytometry on a PBMC aliquot measured the percentage of naive CD45RAhigh/CD27high T cells. Libraries were prepared through 5' RACE. Sequencing instrument: Illumina HiSeq 2500. A second about 7 to 12 cycle PCR used a sample-barcoded 5' primer and a J-beta primer mix. A template-switch 5' adaptor carrying 12 random nucleotides introduced a unique molecular identifier onto each TCR beta cDNA molecule. Each sample yielded at least 2.5 million CDR3-containing paired-end reads. All of the RNA was converted into first-strand cDNA using the Mint cDNA synthesis kit, with a TRBC-specific oligonucleotide serving as the primer. After uracil-DNA glycosylase treatment, a first 18-cycle PCR used universal primers M1SS and BC2_uni_R on all cDNA. The study's own analysis went as follows. For normalization, 1 million high-quality reads, each with a distinct molecular identifier, were randomly selected from each sample. Instead of being binned into consensus sequences, reads with shared molecular identifiers were discarded. MiTCR, run with a Q25 quality threshold and the strictest error-elimination algorithm, handled CDR3 identification, clonotype clustering and error correction. Lower-bound total TCR beta diversity was estimated with a nonparametric unseen species model using Euler transformation. Through fastp at Q25 and MiXCR, TCRdb rebuilt clones from the public reads, retaining in-frame beta chains. Each CDR3 protein gets just one entry, which takes the most common genes and DNA from the rows behind it. The V and J calls were not made by the authors but by TCRdb's processing. This sample comprises about 1.1 million distinct CDR3 sequences, under 40% of them detected only once. The ten largest make up roughly 13% of the sample.

This clonotype turned up a few times. No cognate antigen has been identified for it. Base quality data are lacking; no much larger clone is found one base away. Trimming removed 1 base from V and 8 bases from J; the gene matches leave 5 bases unexplained. The germline V gene (reference sequence) provides CDR1 SEHNR and CDR2 FQNEAQ. The CDR3 measures 14 amino acids from cysteine to phenylalanine. The CDR3 DNA has 42 bases and is translated from base 1. The sequence came from a man aged 18 to 29 in good health. Sequenced material: blood. The sequence links TRBV7-9 to TRBJ1-2, with TRBD1 matching 9 junction bases. The DNA is TGTGCCAGCAGCTTAGACGGGACAGGGAAAGGCTACACCTTC. Its protein reads: CASSLDGTGKGYTF.